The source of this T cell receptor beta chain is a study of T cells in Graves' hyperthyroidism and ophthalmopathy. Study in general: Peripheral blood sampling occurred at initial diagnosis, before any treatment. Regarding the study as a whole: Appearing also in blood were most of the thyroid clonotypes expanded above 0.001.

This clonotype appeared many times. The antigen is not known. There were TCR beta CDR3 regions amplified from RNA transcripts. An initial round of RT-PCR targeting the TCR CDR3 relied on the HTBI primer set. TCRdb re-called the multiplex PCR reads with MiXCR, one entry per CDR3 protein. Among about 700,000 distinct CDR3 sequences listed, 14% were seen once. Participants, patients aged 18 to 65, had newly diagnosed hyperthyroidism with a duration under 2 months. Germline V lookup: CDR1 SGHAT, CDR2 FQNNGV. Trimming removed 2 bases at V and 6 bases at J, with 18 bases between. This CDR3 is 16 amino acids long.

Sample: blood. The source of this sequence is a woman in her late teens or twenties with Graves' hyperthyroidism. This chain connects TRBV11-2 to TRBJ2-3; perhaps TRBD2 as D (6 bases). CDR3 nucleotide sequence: TGTGCCAGCAGCTTATCGGCACAGCGGGTAATGGATACGCAGTATTTT. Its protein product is CASSLSAQRVMDTQYF.